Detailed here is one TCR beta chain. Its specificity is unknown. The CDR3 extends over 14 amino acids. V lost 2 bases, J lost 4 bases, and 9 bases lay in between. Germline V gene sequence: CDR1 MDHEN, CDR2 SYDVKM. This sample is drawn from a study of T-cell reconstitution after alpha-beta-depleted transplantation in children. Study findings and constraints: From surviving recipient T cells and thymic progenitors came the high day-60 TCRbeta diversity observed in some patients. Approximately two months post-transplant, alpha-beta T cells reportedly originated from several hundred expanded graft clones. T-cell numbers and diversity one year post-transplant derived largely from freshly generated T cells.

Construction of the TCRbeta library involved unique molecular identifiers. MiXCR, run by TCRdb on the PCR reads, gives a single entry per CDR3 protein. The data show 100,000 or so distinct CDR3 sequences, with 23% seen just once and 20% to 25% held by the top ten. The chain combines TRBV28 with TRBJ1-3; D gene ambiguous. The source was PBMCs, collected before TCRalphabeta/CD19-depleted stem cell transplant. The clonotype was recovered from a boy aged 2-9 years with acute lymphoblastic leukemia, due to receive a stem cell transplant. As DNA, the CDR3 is TGTGCCAGCAGTTTAAGGAATGTAGGAAACACCATATATTTT. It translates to CASSLRNVGNTIYF. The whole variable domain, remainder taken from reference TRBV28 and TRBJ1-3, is DVKVTQSSRYLVKRTGEKVFLECVQDMDHENMFWYRQDPGLGLRLIYFSYDVKMKEKGDIPEGYSVSREKKERFSLILESASTNQTSMYLCASSLRNVGNTIYFGEGSWLTVV.